The clone carrying this T cell receptor beta chain was seen at least ten times. Its antigen is not known. Researchers took RNA transcripts and amplified the TCR beta CDR3 regions from them. When the TCR CDR3 underwent first-round RT-PCR, the HTBI primer set was used. A single record per CDR3 protein comes from TCRdb applying MiXCR to the multiplex PCR reads. The repertoire holds around 500,000 distinct CDR3 sequences, with 22% as singletons. This sample stems from a study of T cells in Graves' hyperthyroidism and ophthalmopathy. Study-level results: Within blood appeared most thyroid clonotypes that had expanded above 0.001.

V was cut by 5 bases and J by 1 base, with 7 bases left in between. The CDR3 totals 13 residues. The PBMCs had their origin in less than 13 ml of fresh peripheral blood. This chain links TRBV12-3 or TRBV12-4 with TRBJ2-3; D remains unclear. The TCR comes from a woman between 65 and 79 years old with Graves' ophthalmopathy. Source material: blood. The CDR3 is CASSARGTDTQYF. DNA of the CDR3: TGTGCCAGCAGTGCGCGAGGCACAGATACGCAGTATTTT.